This T cell receptor beta chain is drawn from a study of blood T cell repertoires in COVID-19 (TCRdb year 2020). A note on the overall study: Collaborator samples came from the United States, Italy and Spain and covered acute and convalescent phases of COVID-19. The prospective study material was composed of cDNA or gDNA derived from T cells, B-cell-depleted T cells, or PBMCs. The dataset comprised deeply sampled blood TCRbeta repertoires from subjects exposed to, actively infected with, or recovered from COVID-19. The repertoires were released in a freely available public database intended as a resource for research on the immune response to SARS-CoV-2. Samples came from the ongoing ImmuneRACE study (first 160 participants) plus 1,254 subjects from 6 global collaborators. The sample metadata nearly always contained a de-identified subject ID, COVID-19 status, age in years and sex. Where available, HLA class I and class II types were obtained from metadata supplied by the sample provider rather than from assay-based typing.

The immunoSEQ Assay, a bias-controlled multiplex PCR, was used to amplify TCRbeta CDR3 regions from genomic DNA. In the original analysis: Nucleated cell counts per sample were estimated from amplification of reference gene primers within the assay. Sequence reads were collapsed and filtered to measure the absolute abundance of every unique TCRbeta CDR3 rearrangement. For each sample, productive Simpson clonality was calculated by taking the square root of Simpson's diversity index across productive rearrangements. TCRdb took over this immuneACCESS table, retaining in-frame rearrangements with V and J assigned. Such tables are incomplete; in checked studies, under half of the missing clones stem from an unresolved V gene, and the remainder is unexplained. Clone size and the V and J calls come from that table; the DNA yielded D and trimming. A total of roughly 200,000 clones appear in this sample, 75% to 90% of them only once. The ten most abundant clones make up around 4% of the sample.

A remark on this clone: This clone's antigen is unknown. Base quality data are lacking; no much larger clone is found one base away.

In the prospective study, participants were 18 to 89 years old, resided in fewer than 25 geographic areas of the United States, and were enrolled through a virtual design. In the prospective study, participants were assigned to cohorts based on the clinical history participants reported in a screening survey and a study questionnaire. Exposed participants were defined as having been in contact with someone with a PCR-confirmed or clinician-diagnosed COVID-19 case within 2 weeks of study entry. In the prospective study, whole blood, serum and a nasopharyngeal or oropharyngeal swab were collected from each participant by mobile phlebotomists. Prospective study participants could optionally give additional blood draws and questionnaires over an approximately 2-month period. Before DNA extraction, prospective study blood samples were shipped either frozen or at room temperature. The germline ends are 17 bases apart after V is trimmed by 7 bases and J by 4 bases. The CDR3 goes from the cysteine to the phenylalanine over 15 residues. The only DNA kept is the CDR3, 45 bases in frame from the first base. Based on the germline V gene, the CDR1 and CDR2 sequences are MNHEY and SVGAGI.

What the authors observed across the whole study: The amount of clinical and demographic metadata varied by source and participant and was provided uncurated.

The sequenced sample consisted of PBMCs or T cells enriched from blood (not recorded which). The clonotype originates from a woman in her twenties or thirties who had been exposed to COVID-19. The chain couples TRBV6-5 to TRBJ1-5; TRBD1 is perhaps the D gene, given 5 matching bases. The DNA reads TGTGCCAGCACCCCACGCGGGGGTGGAAATCAGCCCCAGCATTTT. Its translation is CASTPRGGGNQPQHF.